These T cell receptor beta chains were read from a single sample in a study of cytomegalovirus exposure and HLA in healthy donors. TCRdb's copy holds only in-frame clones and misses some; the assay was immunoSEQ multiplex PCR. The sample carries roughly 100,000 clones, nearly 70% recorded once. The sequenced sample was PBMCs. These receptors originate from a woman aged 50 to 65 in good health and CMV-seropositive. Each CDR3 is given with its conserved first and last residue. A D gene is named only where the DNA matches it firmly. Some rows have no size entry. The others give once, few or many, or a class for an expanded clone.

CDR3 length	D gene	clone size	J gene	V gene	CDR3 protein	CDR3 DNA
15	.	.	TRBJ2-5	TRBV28	CASSFFSQGGETQYF	TGTGCCAGCAGTTTCTTTTCCCAGGGGGGAGAGACCCAGTACTTC
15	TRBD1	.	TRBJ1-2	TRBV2	CASSGGWTGNYGYTF	TGTGCCAGCAGCGGCGGGTGGACAGGGAACTATGGCTACACCTTC
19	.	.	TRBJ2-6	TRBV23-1	CASSHDKTSRDSGANVLTF	TGCGCCAGCAGTCATGATAAGACTAGTAGGGACTCTGGGGCCAACGTCCTGACTTTC
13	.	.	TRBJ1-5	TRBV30	CAWSRQPNQPQHF	TGTGCCTGGAGCCGACAGCCGAATCAGCCCCAGCATTTT
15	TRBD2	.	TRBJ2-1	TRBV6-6	CASSYRLAGVDEQFF	TGTGCCAGCAGTTACCGGCTAGCGGGAGTGGATGAGCAGTTCTTC
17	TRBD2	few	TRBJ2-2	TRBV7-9	CASSASIAGVGTGELFF	TGTGCCAGCAGCGCGTCGATAGCGGGAGTTGGCACCGGGGAGCTGTTTTTT
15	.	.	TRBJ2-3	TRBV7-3	CASSRDFTSTDTQYF	TGTGCCAGCAGCCGGGACTTTACTAGCACAGATACGCAGTATTTT
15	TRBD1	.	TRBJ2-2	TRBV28	CASTTQGANTGELFF	TGTGCCAGCACAACACAGGGGGCTAACACCGGGGAGCTGTTTTTT
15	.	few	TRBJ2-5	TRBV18	CASSPRHSGEETQYF	TGTGCCAGCTCACCACGCCATTCGGGAGAAGAGACCCAGTACTTC
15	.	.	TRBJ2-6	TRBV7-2	CASSAYGAGANVLTF	TGTGCCAGCAGCGCTTACGGGGCTGGGGCCAACGTCCTGACTTTC
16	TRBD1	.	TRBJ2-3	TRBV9	CASSSHRTGGTDTQYF	TGTGCCAGCAGCTCCCACAGGACAGGGGGCACAGATACGCAGTATTTT
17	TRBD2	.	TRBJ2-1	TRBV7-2	CASSEGVGTRWDNEQFF	TGTGCCAGCAGCGAAGGTGTGGGGACTAGGTGGGACAATGAGCAGTTCTTC
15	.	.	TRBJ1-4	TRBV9	CASSVPGSGDEKLFF	TGTGCCAGCAGCGTCCCAGGGTCTGGGGATGAAAAACTGTTTTTT
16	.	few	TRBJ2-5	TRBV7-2	CASSFRPGGIQETQYF	TGTGCCAGCAGCTTCAGACCCGGGGGTATCCAAGAGACCCAGTACTTC
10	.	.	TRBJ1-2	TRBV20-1	CSARLVGYTF	TGCAGTGCTAGACTAGTGGGCTACACCTTC
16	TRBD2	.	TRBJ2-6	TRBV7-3	CASSPTAGAGANVLTF	TGTGCCAGCAGCCCCACCGCGGGGGCTGGGGCCAACGTCCTGACTTTC
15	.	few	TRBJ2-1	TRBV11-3	CASSLSRGSYNEQFF	TGTGCCAGCAGCTTATCCCGCGGCTCCTACAATGAGCAGTTCTTC
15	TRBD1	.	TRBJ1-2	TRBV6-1	CASDEWRGRLGGYTF	TGTGCCAGCGACGAATGGAGGGGGCGGTTAGGTGGCTACACCTTC
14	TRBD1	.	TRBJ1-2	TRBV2	CASSDRVQGDGYTF	TGTGCCAGCAGCGATCGAGTACAGGGGGACGGCTACACCTTC
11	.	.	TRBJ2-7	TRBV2	CASSLYYGQYF	TGTGCCAGCAGTCTTTACTACGGGCAGTACTTC
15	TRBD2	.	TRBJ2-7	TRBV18	CASSPSGTSVGEQYF	TGTGCCAGCTCACCAAGTGGGACTAGCGTTGGCGAGCAGTACTTC
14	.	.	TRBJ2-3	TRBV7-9	CASSLARAGDTQYF	TGTGCCAGCAGCTTAGCCAGGGCAGGGGATACGCAGTATTTT
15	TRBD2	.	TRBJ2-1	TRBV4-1	CASSTSGSSYNEQFF	TGCGCCAGCAGCACTAGCGGGAGCTCCTACAATGAGCAGTTCTTC
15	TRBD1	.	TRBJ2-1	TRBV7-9	CASSPGQGARNEQFF	TGTGCCAGCAGCCCGGGACAGGGGGCAAGGAATGAGCAGTTCTTC
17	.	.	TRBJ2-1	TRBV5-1	CASSLDGARGFKNEQFF	TGCGCCAGCAGCTTGGATGGGGCGCGTGGGTTCAAGAATGAGCAGTTCTTC
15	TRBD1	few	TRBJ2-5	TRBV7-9	CASSLGGQGGETQYF	TGTGCCAGCAGCTTAGGGGGACAGGGAGGAGAGACCCAGTACTTC
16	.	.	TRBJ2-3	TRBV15	CATSRDKGVGTDTQYF	TGTGCCACCAGCAGAGATAAAGGGGTCGGCACAGATACGCAGTATTTT
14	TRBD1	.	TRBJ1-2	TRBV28	CASSYGTGGVGYTF	TGTGCCAGCAGTTACGGGACAGGGGGCGTAGGCTACACCTTC
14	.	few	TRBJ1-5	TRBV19	CASSSGRLSQPQHF	TGTGCCAGTTCCTCAGGCCGGTTGAGTCAGCCCCAGCATTTT
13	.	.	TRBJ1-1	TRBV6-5	CASSAQSNTEAFF	TGTGCCAGCAGTGCACAATCGAACACTGAAGCTTTCTTT
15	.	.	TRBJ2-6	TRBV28	CASSLGGAGANVLTF	TGTGCCAGCAGTTTAGGAGGGGCTGGGGCCAACGTCCTGACTTTC
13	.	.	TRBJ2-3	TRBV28	CASSFSAQNTQYF	TGTGCCAGCAGTTTTTCAGCACAGAATACGCAGTATTTT